These 25 T cell receptor beta chains were all obtained from the same sample, sequenced in a study of T cell changes during pregnancy in multiple sclerosis. The method was immunoSEQ multiplex PCR; TCRdb's version includes in-frame clones alone and lacks a portion of them. The sample has under 50,000 clones, roughly 90% seen once. Source: CD8+ T cells from peripheral blood mononuclear cells, taken before pregnancy. Source of these receptors: a female donor with multiple sclerosis, enrolled in a pregnancy study.

The rearrangement uses TRBV15 and TRBJ2-7, with 7 bases identical to TRBD1. Looked up from germline, CDR1 is LNHNV and CDR2 is YYDKDF (reference sequence). This CDR3 contains 15 residues. V lost 2 bases to trimming and J lost 2 bases; unmatched junction nucleotides: 6. CDR3 coding DNA: TGTGCCACCAGCAGACTCAGACAGGGAACCTACGAGCAGTACTTC. It is translated as CATSRLRQGTYEQYF.

This clone was observed once. Mismatch with germline at one junction end may stem from a read error. The V and J genes are TRBV7-9 and TRBJ2-3; 9 bases agree with TRBD2. The CDR3 is made up of 15 amino acids. CDR1 is SEHNR and CDR2 is FQNEAQ in the germline V gene (reference sequence). CDR3 sequence reads: CAGRGSGGLTDTQYF. CDR3 DNA sequence: TGTGCCGGCAGGGGTAGCGGGGGTCTCACAGATACGCAGTATTTT.

The V gene is TRBV5-6, the J gene TRBJ2-3; D gene uncertain. Per germline, CDR1 SGHDT and CDR2 YYEEEE. Trimming took off 4 bases at V and 4 bases at J, with 7 bases between the two ends. The CDR3 is made up of 12 amino acids. The CDR3, as DNA: TGTGCCAGCAGCCATTCCCCAGATACGCAGTATTTT. Its protein is CASSHSPDTQYF.

The J gene is TRBJ2-6, the V gene TRBV5-1; 7 nucleotides align to TRBD2. Germline V lookup: CDR1 SGHRS, CDR2 YFSETQ. CDR3 length equals 18 residues. J was trimmed by 1 base and V by 4 bases; bases with no gene match: 11. The CDR3 sequence: CASSLSGGLRSGANVLTF. In DNA, the CDR3 is TGCGCCAGCAGCCTCTCGGGAGGCCTTAGATCTGGGGCCAACGTCCTGACTTTC.

The chain carries TRBV7-2 and TRBJ2-7; D perhaps matches TRBD2 (5 bases). Trimming stripped 3 bases from V and 5 bases from J, with 11 bases between. Per germline, CDR1 SGHTA and CDR2 FQGNSA. The CDR3 totals 13 residues. The CDR3 sequence is CASSFTGIDEQYF. As DNA, the CDR3 is TGTGCCAGCAGCTTCACGGGGATCGACGAGCAGTACTTC.

V gene TRBV4-1 combines with J gene TRBJ1-2; TRBD1 matches at 7 bases. With V trimmed by 4 bases and J by 6 bases, 8 bases remained unmatched. The CDR3 has 14 amino acids. Germline V gene sequence: CDR1 MGHRA, CDR2 YSYEKL. The CDR3 protein is CASSLDRVRDGYTF. The CDR3 DNA sequence: TGCGCCAGCAGCCTCGACAGGGTACGCGATGGCTACACCTTC.

The gene calls are TRBV5-1 and TRBJ2-1; 7 nucleotides agree with TRBD1. This CDR3 region has 18 residues. Germline V gives CDR1 SGHRS, CDR2 YFSETQ. J gave up 0 bases and V 0 bases, and 9 bases lay outside the gene matches. Here the CDR3 DNA reads TGCGCCAGCAGCTTGGAAAGGGGGCTAGGAAGCTCCTACAATGAGCAGTTCTTC. Translated, it gives CASSLERGLGSSYNEQFF.

This chain links TRBV27 with TRBJ2-7; perhaps TRBD1 as D (5 bases). CDR1 and CDR2 (germline): MNHEY, SMNVEV (reference sequence). CDR3 length: 12 residues. Trimming removed 5 bases at V and 6 bases at J, with 11 bases between. CDR3 nucleotide sequence: TGTGCCAGCAGTCCAGGGTTACGCGAGCAGTACTTC. This encodes CASSPGLREQYF.

This chain links TRBV25-1 with TRBJ1-2; D is possibly TRBD1 (6 bases). Trimming left V 5 bases short and J 4 bases short, with 20 bases between. Germline V lookup: CDR1 MGHDK, CDR2 SYGVNS. CDR3 size: 16 residues. The DNA of the CDR3 is TGTGCCAGCAGTCCCGTTGGACGAGGGGGTGGCTATGGCTACACCTTC. Translating gives CASSPVGRGGGYGYTF.

This chain joins TRBV4-1 and TRBJ1-1, with D uncertain. Trimming removed 1 base from V and 5 bases from J, with 8 bases in between. The germline V gene has CDR1 MGHRA and CDR2 YSYEKL. CDR3 size: 13 residues. The CDR3 nucleotides are TGCGCCAGCAGCCAAGGAGGGAATACTGAAGCTTTCTTT. It translates to CASSQGGNTEAFF.

The chain couples TRBV19 to TRBJ2-3, with 14 bases matching TRBD2. Trimming took 0 bases from V and 3 from J; bases not matched to a gene: 8. This CDR3 has 19 amino acids. Per germline, CDR1 LNHDA and CDR2 SQIVND (reference sequence). CDR3 nucleotide sequence: TGTGCCAGTAGTATAGAGACTAGCGGGGGGGCCTCGAAGACAGATACGCAGTATTTT. The encoded protein is CASSIETSGGASKTDTQYF.

This clone was found once. The rearrangement links TRBV7-9 to TRBJ1-1; TRBD1 matches 8 bases. Germline assignment: CDR1 SEHNR and CDR2 FQNEAQ (reference sequence). There are 15 residues in the CDR3. The junction had 8 bases not matched to a gene; V was cut back by 4 bases and J by 4 bases. In DNA form, the CDR3 reads TGTGCCAGCAGCTCTATCCAGGGGGCTGGCACTGAAGCTTTCTTT. Translated: CASSSIQGAGTEAFF.

V gene TRBV29-1 combines with J gene TRBJ1-1; possibly TRBD1 for D (5 bases). Trimming cost V 4 bases and J 7 bases, with 10 bases left between them. Germline V gene sequence: CDR1 SQVTM, CDR2 ANQGSEA. This CDR3 is built from 11 residues. The CDR3 nucleotides are TGCAGCGTTGGGGGGGGAAGTGAAGCTTTCTTT. This sequence encodes CSVGGGSEAFF. Looking up the rest from reference TRBV29-1 and TRBJ1-1 gives the full variable domain: SAVISQKPSRDICQRGTSLTIQCQVDSQVTMMFWYRQQPGQSLTLIATANQGSEATYESGFVIDKFPISRPNLTFSTLTVSNMSPEDSSIYLCSVGGGSEAFFGQGTRLTVV.

This chain links TRBV14 with TRBJ1-1, with no clear D. With 0 bases removed from V and 1 base from J, the gap between germline ends came to 6 bases. The CDR3 has 14 residues. The germline gives CDR1 SGHDN, CDR2 FVKESK. The CDR3 bases are TGTGCCAGCAGCCAAGAAGGGAGGAACACTGAAGCTTTCTTT. It encodes CASSQEGRNTEAFF.

This clone is categorized as medium-sized. This chain links TRBV27 with TRBJ2-7, with TRBD2 matching 7 bases. This CDR3 is built from 13 residues. Per the germline V gene, CDR1 is MNHEY and CDR2 is SMNVEV (reference sequence). V lost 7 bases and J lost 9; bases outside the gene matches: 12. CDR3 nucleotide sequence: TGTGCCAGCATCCCTGGCGGGGGATTAGTGCAGTACTTC. It is translated as CASIPGGGLVQYF.

V gene TRBV5-8 combines with J gene TRBJ1-6; D remains unclear. The CDR3 consists of 13 residues. Germline CDR1 is SGHTS and CDR2 is YDEGEE. V was clipped by 3 bases and J by 6 bases, with 7 bases between them. CDR3 DNA sequence: TGTGCCAGCAGCTCAAGCCTTAATTCACCCCTCCACTTT. Protein: CASSSSLNSPLHF.

The J gene is TRBJ1-2, the V gene TRBV28; no firm D call. Deletions cut 6 bases from V and 4 bases from J, with 12 bases between. The CDR3 covers 13 residues. Germline values: CDR1 MDHEN, CDR2 SYDVKM. Written as DNA, the CDR3 is TGTGCCAGCAGGCCGGGGTCCATCTATGGCTACACCTTC. The encoded protein is CASRPGSIYGYTF.

This clone has only one observation. The chain is built from TRBV27 and TRBJ2-7, with D perhaps matching TRBD2 (6 bases). The CDR3 has 15 amino acids. The V end was cut by 2 bases, the J end by 1 base, with 12 bases between. The germline CDR1 and CDR2 sequences are MNHEY and SMNVEV (reference sequence). The CDR3 DNA is TGTGCCAGCAGTTTAGGCGGGGCCTCTTCCTACGAGCAGTACTTC. Protein sequence: CASSLGGASSYEQYF.

The J gene is TRBJ2-7, the V gene TRBV19; TRBD2 might be the D (5 bases). V was shortened by 7 bases and J by 2 bases, with 12 bases between the two germline ends. The CDR3 consists of 13 residues. Germline V gene data show CDR1 as LNHDA and CDR2 as SQIVND (reference sequence). Written as DNA, the CDR3 is TGTGCCAGTACCCCGTCCGGGACCTACGAGCAGTACTTC. Its translation is CASTPSGTYEQYF.

V is TRBV7-9 and J is TRBJ2-7; D may be TRBD2 (5 bases). Between the trimmed V and J ends, which lost 3 bases and 3 bases, there was a span of 6 bases. This CDR3 contains 12 residues. Germline V gene lookup returns CDR1 SEHNR and CDR2 FQNEAQ (reference sequence). In DNA, the CDR3 is TGTGCCAGCAGCTTCGGGGACTACGAGCAGTACTTC. Protein: CASSFGDYEQYF.

This sequence joins TRBV12-5 and TRBJ2-2; 8 positions agree with TRBD1. CDR1 is LGHNT and CDR2 is FRNRAP in the germline V gene. J lost 1 base, V lost 6 bases, and 7 bases had no gene match. The CDR3 extends over 16 amino acids. CDR3 nucleotides: TGTGCTAGTGGAACACAGGGGGACGTGAACACCGGGGAGCTGTTTTTT. The encoded protein is CASGTQGDVNTGELFF. Together with reference TRBV12-5 and TRBJ2-2, the CDR3 gives the full variable domain: DARVTQTPRHKVTEMGQEVTMRCQPILGHNTVFWYRQTMMQGLELLAYFRNRAPLDDSGMPKDRFSAEMPDATLATLKIQPSEPRDSAVYFCASGTQGDVNTGELFFGEGSRLTVL.

The chain uses TRBV9 and TRBJ2-3, with D possibly TRBD2 on 7 matching bases. In germline, CDR1 is SGDLS, CDR2 YYNGEE. Between the trimmed V and J ends, which lost 4 bases and 5 bases, there was a span of 23 bases. The CDR3 is 17 amino acids. This CDR3 reads CASSIPLRGGGEDTQYF. CDR3 nucleotides: TGTGCCAGCAGCATACCCCTACGCGGGGGCGGGGAAGATACGCAGTATTTT. Full variable domain (missing parts from reference TRBV9 and TRBJ2-3): DSGVTQTPKHLITATGQRVTLRCSPRSGDLSVYWYQQSLDQGLQFLIQYYNGEERAKGNILERFSAQQFPDLHSELNLSSLELGDSALYFCASSIPLRGGGEDTQYFGPGTRLTVL.

With respect to this clone: It may be a read error: a sequence one base away is much more abundant. The J gene is TRBJ2-7, the V gene TRBV4-1; TRBD2 agrees at 11 bases. The CDR3 contains 16 residues. V was clipped by 3 bases and J by 5 bases; unmatched bases: 9. Looked up from germline, CDR1 is MGHRA and CDR2 is YSYEKL. The CDR3 is CASSQELAGVWDEQYF. DNA of the CDR3: TGCGCCAGCAGCCAGGAACTAGCGGGAGTTTGGGACGAGCAGTACTTC.

The rearrangement joins TRBV5-5 to TRBJ1-3; D might be TRBD1 (6 bases). The germline V gene has CDR1 SGHKS and CDR2 YYEKEE (reference sequence). This CDR3 region has 15 residues. The V end was cut by 4 bases, the J end by 0 bases, with 11 bases between. The chain's CDR3 is CASSPGRGSGNTIYF. The CDR3 nucleotides are TGTGCCAGCAGCCCGGGCAGGGGCTCTGGAAACACCATATATTTT.

The J gene is TRBJ1-2, the V gene TRBV19, with D perhaps matching TRBD1 (6 bases). Trimming stripped 9 bases from V and 7 bases from J, with 27 bases between. The CDR3 spans 16 residues. The V gene's germline CDR1 is LNHDA and CDR2 SQIVND (reference sequence). The CDR3 here is CASKDRKGSEAAGYTF. For the CDR3, the DNA is TGTGCCAGCAAAGACAGGAAGGGGAGTGAAGCGGCTGGCTACACCTTC.